This T cell receptor beta chain was identified in a study of cytomegalovirus exposure and HLA in healthy donors. Findings of the study overall: Later on, an analysis tied 18,000 or so TCR beta sequences to HLA alleles at 0.05 false discovery rate. Most TCR beta V segments were productive about 87% or about 30% of the time in an earlier analysis.

Primers included in the PCR were 60 Vbeta and 13 Jbeta primers. Libraries were prepared by immunoSEQ multiplex PCR; TCRdb keeps only in-frame clonotypes and omits some of them. The data hold 50,000 to 65,000 clones, with 82% observed a single time. With 7 bases removed from V and 0 bases from J, the gap between germline ends came to 7 bases. This CDR3 region has 13 residues. Germline V gives CDR1 MNHNY, CDR2 SVGAGI (reference sequence). On this clone itself: The antigen is unknown.

This rearrangement joins TRBV6-6 to TRBJ1-3, with D hard to call. The sequence was obtained from a woman between 18 and 30 years old in good health and CMV-seronegative. The sample taken for sequencing was PBMCs. CDR3 coding DNA: TGTGCCAGCACAGCGAGCTCTGGAAACACCATATATTTT. Encoded protein: CASTASSGNTIYF.